This TCR beta chain was sequenced during a study of shared clonotypes between healthy human individuals. Every donor was a Caucasian adult from Nashville, Tennessee. This table comes from immunoSEQ multiplex PCR, and its TCRdb copy is limited to in-frame clones, with some not included. The table lists roughly 110,000 clones, about 70% of them singletons, with around 23% in the top ten. CDR1 and CDR2 (germline): MNHEY, SVGAGI. Trimming removed 2 bases from V and 4 bases from J; junction bases left unmatched: 9. This CDR3 is built from 16 residues. The TCR comes from a woman aged 25 to 45 in good health. Sample: memory CD8+ T cells sorted from blood. Subset given: CD45RO+ cells pooled with CCR7-negative TemRA cells. The rearrangement uses TRBV6-5 and TRBJ2-7; TRBD1 aligns across 9 bases. This CDR3 reads CASSYRIETGGYEQYF. The CDR3 coding sequence is TGTGCCAGCAGTTACCGCATCGAGACAGGGGGATACGAGCAGTACTTC.